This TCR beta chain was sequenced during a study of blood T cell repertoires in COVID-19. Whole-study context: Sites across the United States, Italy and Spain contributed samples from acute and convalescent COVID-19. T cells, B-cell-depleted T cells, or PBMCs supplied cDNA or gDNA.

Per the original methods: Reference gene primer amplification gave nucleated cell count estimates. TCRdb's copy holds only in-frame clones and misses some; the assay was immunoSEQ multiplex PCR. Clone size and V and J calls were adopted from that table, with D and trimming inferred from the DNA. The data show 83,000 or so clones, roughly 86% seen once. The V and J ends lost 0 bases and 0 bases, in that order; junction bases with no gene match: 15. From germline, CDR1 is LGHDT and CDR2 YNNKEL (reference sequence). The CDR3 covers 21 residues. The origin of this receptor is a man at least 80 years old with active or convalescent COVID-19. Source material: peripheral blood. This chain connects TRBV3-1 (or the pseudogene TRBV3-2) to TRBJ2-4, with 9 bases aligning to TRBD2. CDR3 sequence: CASSQEYAMAGGAVAKNIQYF. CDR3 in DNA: TGTGCCAGCAGCCAAGAATACGCGATGGCGGGAGGGGCGGTAGCCAAAAACATTCAGTACTTC.